Listed here are 10 T cell receptor beta chains from one sample, sequenced in a study of T-cell memory formation after mild COVID-19. TCRdb re-derived calls from the 5' RACE reads in MiXCR, one entry per CDR3 protein. The sample holds about 430,000 distinct CDR3 sequences; approximately 18% are singletons and the top ten take 20% to 25%. Sequencing was done on a sample of PBMCs or a T cell subset sorted from them (not recorded which). The receptors derive from a young man who had mild COVID-19 (a few samples of this study predate the infection). Cell type and time point are not known.

This clonotype was detected a few times. V and J are TRBV9 and TRBJ2-5; the D gene is possibly TRBD1 (6 bases). Germline values: CDR1 SGDLS, CDR2 YYNGEE. This CDR3 comprises 14 residues. The V end lost 3 bases, the J end lost 3 bases, and 12 bases lay between the germline ends. The CDR3 sequence: CASSGTWTEETQYF. The CDR3 nucleotides read TGTGCCAGCAGCGGAACCTGGACAGAAGAGACCCAGTACTTC.

The chain combines TRBV5-1 with TRBJ2-1, with D tentatively TRBD2 (6 bases). The CDR3 runs 15 residues. Germline lookup yields CDR1 SGHRS and CDR2 YFSETQ. V dropped 0 bases and J dropped 1 base, with 8 bases sitting between them. CDR3 sequence: CASSLAGRSYNEQFF. The CDR3 DNA sequence: TGCGCCAGCAGCTTGGCGGGGAGGTCCTACAATGAGCAGTTCTTC.

The V call is TRBV29-1, the J call TRBJ1-1; 8 bases line up with TRBD1. The CDR3 is 12 residues long. V shed 7 bases and J 3 bases; nucleotides not matched to a gene: 4. Germline V lookup: CDR1 SQVTM, CDR2 ANQGSEA. Written as DNA, the CDR3 is TGCAGCGCGACAGGGGTTGACACTGAAGCTTTCTTT. Encoded protein: CSATGVDTEAFF.

This clonotype has more than one count but fewer than ten. This rearrangement joins TRBV20-1 to TRBJ2-7; TRBD2 matches at 8 bases. The CDR3 totals 14 residues. The germline V gene encodes CDR1 DFQATT and CDR2 SNEGSKA (reference sequence). Trimming took 8 bases from V and 0 from J; bases not matched to a gene: 9. CDR3 loop: CSPQRGGSSYEQYV. The CDR3 nucleotides read TGCAGTCCACAACGGGGGGGGAGCTCCTACGAGCAGTACGTC.

The chain recombines TRBV7-8 with TRBJ1-3; 10 bases align to TRBD1. V trimming: 5 bases; J trimming: 2 bases; junction bases outside the gene matches: 9. The CDR3 is 17 amino acids. Germline V lookup: CDR1 SGHVS, CDR2 FQNEAQ. The CDR3 sequence is CASSHWAGTGAGNTIYF. DNA for the CDR3: TGTGCCAGCAGCCACTGGGCCGGGACAGGGGCTGGAAACACCATATATTTT.

The chain is built from TRBV10-1 and TRBJ1-1; no clear D. Per the germline V gene, CDR1 is WNHNN and CDR2 is SYGVQD (reference sequence). CDR3 length equals 14 residues. The V gene lost 6 bases and the J gene lost 8 bases, with 19 bases spanning the gap. CDR3 nucleotides: TGCGCCAGCAGCGCCCTAAAATCGGCGGGAGAAGCTTTCTTT. This gives the protein CASSALKSAGEAFF.

The rearrangement links TRBV5-6 to TRBJ2-7; D uncertain. The CDR3 covers 13 residues. Germline V lookup: CDR1 SGHDT, CDR2 YYEEEE. With 4 bases removed from V and 5 bases from J, the gap between germline ends came to 13 bases. CDR3 in amino acids: CASSALVIDEQYF. The CDR3 nucleotides are TGTGCCAGCAGCGCCCTTGTTATAGACGAGCAGTACTTC.

This clonotype has a handful of counts. V and J are TRBV10-3 and TRBJ2-3; D could derive from TRBD1 or TRBD2 (5 bases each). CDR1 is ENHRY and CDR2 is SYGVKD in the germline V gene. The CDR3 is 14 residues long. Trimming removed 4 bases from V and 2 bases from J, with 10 bases in between. The CDR3 sequence: CAISVEGFTDTQYF. DNA of the CDR3: TGTGCCATCAGTGTCGAGGGGTTCACAGATACGCAGTATTTT.

CDR3 loop: CAISVNREPGELFF. CDR3 sequence (DNA): TGTGCCATCAGTGTAAACAGGGAACCCGGGGAGCTGTTTTTT. This rearrangement joins TRBV10-3 to TRBJ2-2, with D possibly being TRBD1 (6 bases). V lost 4 bases and J lost 6, with 12 bases in between. CDR1 ENHRY and CDR2 SYGVKD come from the germline V gene. This CDR3 is 14 amino acids long.

The chain joins TRBV20-1 to TRBJ1-3; 8 bases agree with TRBD1. CDR3 size: 16 residues. CDR1 DFQATT and CDR2 SNEGSKA come from the germline V gene (reference sequence). The V segment lost 0 bases and the J segment 0 bases; nucleotides outside the gene matches: 4. CDR3 in DNA: TGCAGTGCTAGAGATCTCGACAGGGGCTCTGGAAACACCATATATTTT. Its protein product is CSARDLDRGSGNTIYF.